This TCR beta chain was sequenced in a study of response to subunit inactivated influenza vaccine. MiXCR, applied by TCRdb to the RT-PCR reads, yields one record per CDR3 protein. The repertoire holds 800,000 or so distinct CDR3 sequences, approximately 21% seen once, with roughly 10% in the top ten. Per the germline V gene, CDR1 is SGHRS and CDR2 is YFSETQ. CDR3 length: 13 amino acids. J was trimmed by 6 bases and V by 2 bases; bases with no gene match: 4. The sequence was collected from a man aged 50 to 59 who received an inactivated influenza vaccine. Sequencing used PBMCs from blood, obtained 4 to 6 days after vaccination. The rearrangement joins TRBV5-1 to TRBJ2-7; TRBD1 matches 8 bases. The CDR3 sequence is CASSLQDRVEQYF. CDR3 sequence (DNA): TGCGCCAGCAGCTTACAGGACAGGGTCGAGCAGTACTTC.